The 15 T cell receptor beta chains presented below share a single source sample, sequenced in a study of naive and memory T cell subsets. An equimolar mix of two oligonucleotides served as the beta constant-region primer for TRBC1 and TRBC2. Nested alpha and beta constant-region primers with the SP2 primer drove four PCR rounds on ligated cDNA. TCRdb reprocessed the UMI-ligation and nested PCR reads via MiXCR and lists one record per CDR3 protein. The sample holds 120,000 or so distinct CDR3 sequences, roughly 36% seen once. Input material: central memory CD4+ T cells from blood. These receptor sequences come from a human donor in good health.

The genes are TRBV18 and TRBJ1-2; tentatively, D is TRBD1 (6 bases). CDR3 size: 15 residues. The germline CDR1 and CDR2 sequences are KGHSH and LQKENI. V lost 6 bases, J lost 3 bases, and 17 bases lay in between. The CDR3 nucleotides are TGTGCCAGCTCTTATAAGGGCTCAGGGGACTATGGCTACACCTTC. This gives the protein CASSYKGSGDYGYTF. The full variable domain, with the rest looked up from reference TRBV18 and TRBJ1-2, is NAGVMQNPRHLVRRRGQEARLRCSPMKGHSHVYWYRQLPEEGLKFMVYLQKENIIDESGMPKERFSAEFPKEGPSILRIQQVVRGDSAAYFCASSYKGSGDYGYTFGSGTRLTVV.

The J gene is TRBJ1-2, the V gene TRBV7-2, with 8 bases matching TRBD1. V lost 3 bases and J lost 4; bases outside the gene matches: 10. The CDR3 sequence is 16 residues long. Germline V gives CDR1 SGHTA, CDR2 FQGNSA. The CDR3 sequence is CASSFGQGGLGYGYTF. The CDR3 DNA follows: TGTGCCAGCAGCTTTGGACAGGGCGGGCTCGGCTATGGCTACACCTTC.

This chain joins TRBV7-2 and TRBJ2-1; a possible D gene is TRBD2 (6 bases). V was clipped by 5 bases and J by 6 bases, with 17 bases between them. Germline CDR1 is SGHTA and CDR2 is FQGNSA. The CDR3 spans 15 residues. The DNA for the CDR3 is TGTGCCAGCAGCCCGGGGCAGCAGGGAGGCAATGAGCAGTTCTTC. Protein sequence: CASSPGQQGGNEQFF.

The chain recombines TRBV28 with TRBJ1-5; D is possibly TRBD1 (5 bases). Germline values: CDR1 MDHEN, CDR2 SYDVKM. The V gene lost 6 bases and the J gene lost 4 bases, with 16 bases spanning the gap. This CDR3 comprises 15 residues. The CDR3 DNA follows: TGTGCCAGCAGCCTACCGGGGACTAGTAATCAGCCCCAGCATTTT. It codes for CASSLPGTSNQPQHF. Drawing the rest from reference TRBV28 and TRBJ1-5, the complete variable domain is DVKVTQSSRYLVKRTGEKVFLECVQDMDHENMFWYRQDPGLGLRLIYFSYDVKMKEKGDIPEGYSVSREKKERFSLILESASTNQTSMYLCASSLPGTSNQPQHFGDGTRLSIL.

The chain carries TRBV9 and TRBJ1-5; D remains ambiguous. CDR1 is SGDLS and CDR2 is YYNGEE in the germline V gene. V was cut by 5 bases and J by 6 bases, with 9 bases left in between. CDR3 length: 12 amino acids. The DNA of the CDR3 is TGTGCCAGCAGTGGGTTTTCTCAGCCCCAGCATTTT. It codes for CASSGFSQPQHF.

In its sample, this clonotype was seen many times. This sequence joins TRBV4-1 and TRBJ2-1, with TRBD2 identical over 10 bases. This CDR3 has 18 residues. The germline V gene has CDR1 MGHRA and CDR2 YSYEKL. Trimming cost V 1 base and J 5 bases; bases outside gene matches: 11. The CDR3 sequence is CASSQAPVLAGTHNEQFF. The CDR3 region has the DNA TGCGCCAGCAGCCAAGCCCCCGTACTAGCGGGAACGCACAATGAGCAGTTCTTC.

The rearrangement links TRBV3-1 to TRBJ2-1; 16 bases are a match to TRBD2. The CDR3 is made up of 14 amino acids. Trimming removed 3 bases from V and 14 bases from J; junction bases left unmatched: 4. Germline CDR1 is LGHDT and CDR2 is YNNKEL (reference sequence). The CDR3 DNA is TGTGCCAGCAGCCAGGGACTAGCGGGAGGGCCGGAGTTCTTC. It specifies CASSQGLAGGPEFF.

This clonotype is classed as medium-sized. This sequence joins TRBV28 and TRBJ2-1; possible D gene TRBD1, 7 bases. CDR1 and CDR2 from the germline V gene are MDHEN and SYDVKM. The ends were cut back, 2 bases at V and 0 bases at J, with 11 bases in the middle. This CDR3 has 16 residues. The CDR3 nucleotides are TGTGCCAGCAGTTTAGCAGGGGGGAGCTCCTACAATGAGCAGTTCTTC. Translating it yields CASSLAGGSSYNEQFF.

In its sample, this clonotype was seen many times. This chain links TRBV29-1 with TRBJ2-7; D is undetermined. The CDR3 is made up of 13 amino acids. Germline CDR1 is SQVTM and CDR2 is ANQGSEA. V was pared by 8 bases and J by 2 bases, with 16 bases between. The CDR3 DNA follows: TGCAGCTTCCTGAGCGCTTCTACCTACGAGCAGTACTTC. It specifies CSFLSASTYEQYF.

There are a few counts of this clonotype. V is TRBV20-1 and J is TRBJ1-6; D not certain. CDR3 length: 14 amino acids. The germline V gene has CDR1 DFQATT and CDR2 SNEGSKA (reference sequence). V was pared by 1 base and J by 7 bases, with 11 bases between. CDR3 in amino acids: CSARVRGRNSPLHF. The DNA for the CDR3 is TGCAGTGCTAGAGTGAGAGGAAGGAATTCACCCCTCCACTTT.

The chain has TRBV7-8 and TRBJ2-6; 11 bases fit TRBD1. CDR3 length: 18 residues. V lost 6 bases and J lost 2; bases outside the gene matches: 9. Germline V gene sequence: CDR1 SGHVS, CDR2 FQNEAQ. The CDR3 sequence: CASRTGTGGIAGANVLTF. The CDR3 DNA follows: TGTGCCAGCAGGACTGGGACAGGGGGGATCGCTGGGGCCAACGTCCTGACTTTC.

The chain has TRBV5-1 and TRBJ2-1, with 8 positions matching TRBD2. The V gene's germline CDR1 is SGHRS and CDR2 YFSETQ. V shed 1 base, J shed 1 base, and the junction held 4 bases outside the gene matches. The CDR3 loop spans 16 amino acids. CDR3 sequence (DNA): TGCGCCAGCAGCTTGTCGAGCGGGGGTTCCTACAATGAGCAGTTCTTC. As protein: CASSLSSGGSYNEQFF.

This clonotype has just a few counts. The chain couples TRBV28 to TRBJ1-1; TRBD1 matches 9 bases. The J segment lost 5 bases and the V segment lost 7 bases, leaving 14 bases of the junction unmatched. Per germline, CDR1 MDHEN and CDR2 SYDVKM. The CDR3 is 16 amino acids. CDR3 amino acids: CASISPPPTGGTEAFF. The CDR3 DNA follows: TGTGCCAGCATCTCACCCCCACCGACAGGGGGGACTGAAGCTTTCTTT.

The chain uses TRBV18 and TRBJ2-1, with 11 bases matching TRBD2. The CDR3 is 18 residues long. Germline loops: CDR1 KGHSH, CDR2 LQKENI. Trimming cost V 1 base and J 2 bases; bases outside gene matches: 7. The CDR3 region has the DNA TGTGCCAGCTCACCACTACCCGGGACTAGCGGAGCCTACAATGAGCAGTTCTTC. Translating it yields CASSPLPGTSGAYNEQFF.

This chain joins TRBV11-2 and TRBJ2-1; tentatively, D is TRBD2 (6 bases). CDR3 length: 14 residues. V lost 6 bases to trimming and J lost 6 bases, with 15 bases between them. Germline CDR1 reads SGHAT; CDR2 reads FQNNGV. The CDR3 region is CASRPGLDRNEQFF. The CDR3 DNA is TGTGCCAGCAGACCGGGACTCGATCGCAATGAGCAGTTCTTC.